The subject of this entry is one TCR beta chain. This record belongs to a study of blood T cell repertoires in COVID-19. V dropped 3 bases and J dropped 6 bases, with 14 bases sitting between them. Germline CDR1 and CDR2: LGHDT and YNNKEL (reference sequence). This CDR3 has 15 amino acids. TCRdb's copy holds only in-frame clones and misses some; the assay was immunoSEQ multiplex PCR. This table holds fewer than 85,000 clones, over 70% found once. This chain joins TRBV3-1 (or the pseudogene TRBV3-2) and TRBJ2-2, with D perhaps TRBD2 (5 bases). The sample consisted of peripheral blood. This clonotype was obtained from a man in his sixties with acute or convalescent COVID-19. CDR3 protein: CASSQPLRGPGELFF. The CDR3 nucleotides are TGTGCCAGCAGCCAGCCCCTCAGAGGGCCCGGGGAGCTGTTTTTT.